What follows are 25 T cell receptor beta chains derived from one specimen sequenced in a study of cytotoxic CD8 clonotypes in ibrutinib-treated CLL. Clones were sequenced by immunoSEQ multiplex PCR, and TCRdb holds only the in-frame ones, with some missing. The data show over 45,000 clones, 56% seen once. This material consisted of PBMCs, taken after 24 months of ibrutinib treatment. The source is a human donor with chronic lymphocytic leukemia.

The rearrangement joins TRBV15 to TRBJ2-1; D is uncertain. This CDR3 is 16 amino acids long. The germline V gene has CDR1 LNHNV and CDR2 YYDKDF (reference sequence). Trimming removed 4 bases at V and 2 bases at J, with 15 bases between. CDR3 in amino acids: CATSKLGRATYNEQFF. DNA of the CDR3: TGTGCCACCAGCAAACTCGGTAGGGCAACCTACAATGAGCAGTTCTTC.

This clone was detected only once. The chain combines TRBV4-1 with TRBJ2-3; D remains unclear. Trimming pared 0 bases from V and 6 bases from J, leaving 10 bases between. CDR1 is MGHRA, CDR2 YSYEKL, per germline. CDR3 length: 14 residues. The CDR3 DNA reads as TGCGCCAGCAGCCAAGACCCCTCTCTGGATACGCAGTATTTT. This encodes CASSQDPSLDTQYF.

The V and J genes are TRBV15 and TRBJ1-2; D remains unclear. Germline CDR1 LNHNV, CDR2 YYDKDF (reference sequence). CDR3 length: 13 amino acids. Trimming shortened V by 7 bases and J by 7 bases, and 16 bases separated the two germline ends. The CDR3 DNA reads TGTGCCACCACCCCGGGTTCGAGCATTGGCTACACCTTC. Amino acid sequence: CATTPGSSIGYTF.

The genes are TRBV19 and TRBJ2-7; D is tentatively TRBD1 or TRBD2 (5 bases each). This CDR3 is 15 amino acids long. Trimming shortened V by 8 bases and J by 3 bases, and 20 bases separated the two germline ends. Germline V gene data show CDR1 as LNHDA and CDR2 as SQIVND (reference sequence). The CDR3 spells CASPSDGTPFYEQYF. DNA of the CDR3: TGTGCCAGTCCCTCAGACGGGACCCCGTTCTACGAGCAGTACTTC.

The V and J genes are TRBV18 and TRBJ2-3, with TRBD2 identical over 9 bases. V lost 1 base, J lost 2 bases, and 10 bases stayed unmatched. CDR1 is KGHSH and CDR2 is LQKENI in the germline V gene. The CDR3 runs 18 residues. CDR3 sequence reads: CASSPQVQRGASTDTQYF. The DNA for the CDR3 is TGTGCCAGCTCACCACAGGTGCAGCGGGGGGCCTCCACAGATACGCAGTATTTT.

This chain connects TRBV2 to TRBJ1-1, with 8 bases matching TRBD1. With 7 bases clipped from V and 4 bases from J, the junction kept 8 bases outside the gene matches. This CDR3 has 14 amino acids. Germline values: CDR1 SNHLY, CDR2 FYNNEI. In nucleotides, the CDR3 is TGTGCCAGCATCCAGGACAGGGCGAGCACTGAAGCTTTCTTT. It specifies CASIQDRASTEAFF.

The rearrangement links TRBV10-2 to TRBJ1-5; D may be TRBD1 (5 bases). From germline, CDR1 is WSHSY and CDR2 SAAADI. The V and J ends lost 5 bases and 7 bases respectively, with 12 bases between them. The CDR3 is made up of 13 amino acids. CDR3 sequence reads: CASSQGWGQPQHF. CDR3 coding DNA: TGCGCCAGCAGTCAGGGTTGGGGGCAGCCCCAGCATTTT.

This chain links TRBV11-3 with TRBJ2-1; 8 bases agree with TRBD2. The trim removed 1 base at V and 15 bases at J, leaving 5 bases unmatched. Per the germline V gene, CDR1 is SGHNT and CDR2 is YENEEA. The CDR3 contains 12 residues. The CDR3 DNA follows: TGTGCCAGCAGCTTAGCGGGAGGGCGGTCGTTCTTC. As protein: CASSLAGGRSFF.

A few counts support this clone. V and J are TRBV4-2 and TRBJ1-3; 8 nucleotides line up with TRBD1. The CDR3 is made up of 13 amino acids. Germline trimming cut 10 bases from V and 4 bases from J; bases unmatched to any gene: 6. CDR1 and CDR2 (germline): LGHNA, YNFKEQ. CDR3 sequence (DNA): TGTGCCACCCGGACAGGGCCCGGAAACACCATATATTTT. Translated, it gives CATRTGPGNTIYF.

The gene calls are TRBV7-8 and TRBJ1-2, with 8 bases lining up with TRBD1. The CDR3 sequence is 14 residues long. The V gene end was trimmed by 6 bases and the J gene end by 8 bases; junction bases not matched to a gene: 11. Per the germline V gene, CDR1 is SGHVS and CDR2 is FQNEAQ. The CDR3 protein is CASRGTGGSRGYTF. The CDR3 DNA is TGTGCCAGCAGAGGCACAGGGGGTTCGAGGGGCTACACCTTC.

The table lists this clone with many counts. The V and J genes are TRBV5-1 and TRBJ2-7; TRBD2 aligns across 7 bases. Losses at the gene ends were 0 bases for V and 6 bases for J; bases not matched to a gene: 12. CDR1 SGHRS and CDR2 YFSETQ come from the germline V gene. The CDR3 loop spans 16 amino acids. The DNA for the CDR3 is TGCGCCAGCAGCTTGGAGTCGGTCCCGGGAGGAGGCGAGCAGTACTTC. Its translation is CASSLESVPGGGEQYF.

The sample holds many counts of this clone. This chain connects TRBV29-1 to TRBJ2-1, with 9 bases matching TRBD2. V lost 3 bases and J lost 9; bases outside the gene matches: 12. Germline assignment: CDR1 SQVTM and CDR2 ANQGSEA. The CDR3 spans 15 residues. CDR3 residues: CSVDRTSVGSGEQFF. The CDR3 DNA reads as TGCAGCGTTGATAGGACTAGCGTTGGATCGGGTGAGCAGTTCTTC.

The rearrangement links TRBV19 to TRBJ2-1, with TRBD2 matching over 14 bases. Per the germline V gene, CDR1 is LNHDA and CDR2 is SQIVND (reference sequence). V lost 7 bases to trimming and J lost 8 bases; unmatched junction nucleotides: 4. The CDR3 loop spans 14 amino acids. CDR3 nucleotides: TGTGCCAGTACGCCGGGACTAGCGGGAGATGAGCAGTTCTTC. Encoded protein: CASTPGLAGDEQFF.

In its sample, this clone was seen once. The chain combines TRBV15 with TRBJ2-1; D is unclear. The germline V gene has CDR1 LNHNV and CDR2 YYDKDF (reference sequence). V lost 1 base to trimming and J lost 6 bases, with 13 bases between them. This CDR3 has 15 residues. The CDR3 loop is CATSRGRSASNEQFF. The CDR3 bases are TGTGCCACCAGCAGAGGCCGGAGTGCCTCCAATGAGCAGTTCTTC.

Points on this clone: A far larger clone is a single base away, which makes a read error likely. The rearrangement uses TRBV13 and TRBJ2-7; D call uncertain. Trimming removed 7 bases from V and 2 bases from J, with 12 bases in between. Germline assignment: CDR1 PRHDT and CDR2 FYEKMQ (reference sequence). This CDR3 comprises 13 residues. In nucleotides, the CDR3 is TGTGCCAGCAATCCCCAGGATGCCTACGAGCAGTACTTC. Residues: CASNPQDAYEQYF.

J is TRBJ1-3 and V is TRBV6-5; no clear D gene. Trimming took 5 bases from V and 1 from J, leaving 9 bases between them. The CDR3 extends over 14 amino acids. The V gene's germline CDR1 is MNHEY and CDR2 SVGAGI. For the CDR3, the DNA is TGTGCCAGCAGTGAGACTCAGTCTGGAAACACCATATATTTT. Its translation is CASSETQSGNTIYF.

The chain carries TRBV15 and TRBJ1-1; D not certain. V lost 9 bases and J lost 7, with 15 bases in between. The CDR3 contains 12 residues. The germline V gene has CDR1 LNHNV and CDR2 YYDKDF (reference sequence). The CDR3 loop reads CATRNPGGEAFF. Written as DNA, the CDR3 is TGTGCCACGAGAAACCCGGGTGGTGAAGCTTTCTTT.

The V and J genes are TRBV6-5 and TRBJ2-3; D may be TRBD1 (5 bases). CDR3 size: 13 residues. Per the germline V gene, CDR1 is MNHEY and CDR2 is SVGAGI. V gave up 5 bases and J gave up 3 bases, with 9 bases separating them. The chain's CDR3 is CASSRQGTDTQYF. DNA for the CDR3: TGTGCCAGCAGTCGCCAGGGTACAGATACGCAGTATTTT.

CDR3: CASSRSGPTDTQYF. The CDR3 DNA sequence: TGTGCCAGCAGCCGGAGCGGGCCCACAGATACGCAGTATTTT. The V and J genes are TRBV5-4 and TRBJ2-3, with D perhaps TRBD2 (6 bases). V was shortened by 4 bases and J by 2 bases, with 11 bases between the two germline ends. The CDR3 covers 14 residues. Germline CDR1 reads SGHNT; CDR2 reads YYREEE (reference sequence).

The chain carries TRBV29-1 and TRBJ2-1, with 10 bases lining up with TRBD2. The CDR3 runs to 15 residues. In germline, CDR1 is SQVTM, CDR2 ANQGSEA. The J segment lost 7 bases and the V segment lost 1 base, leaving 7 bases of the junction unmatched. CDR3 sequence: CSVEAYSGRSNEQFF. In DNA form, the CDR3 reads TGCAGCGTTGAAGCTTATAGCGGGAGGTCTAATGAGCAGTTCTTC.

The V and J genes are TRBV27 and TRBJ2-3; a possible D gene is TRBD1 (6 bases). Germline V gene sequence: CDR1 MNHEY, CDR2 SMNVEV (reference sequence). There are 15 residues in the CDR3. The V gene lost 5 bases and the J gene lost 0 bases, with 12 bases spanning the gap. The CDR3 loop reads CASSRWTESTDTQYF. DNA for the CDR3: TGTGCCAGCAGTCGCTGGACAGAGAGCACAGATACGCAGTATTTT.

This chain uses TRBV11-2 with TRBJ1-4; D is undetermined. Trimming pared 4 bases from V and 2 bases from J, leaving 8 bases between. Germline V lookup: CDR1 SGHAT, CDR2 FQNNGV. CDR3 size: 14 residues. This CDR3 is CASSSGRTNEKLFF. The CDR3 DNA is TGTGCCAGCAGCTCCGGACGGACTAATGAAAAACTGTTTTTT. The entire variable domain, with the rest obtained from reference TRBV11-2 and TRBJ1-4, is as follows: EAGVAQSPRYKIIEKRQSVAFWCNPISGHATLYWYQQILGQGPKLLIQFQNNGVVDDSQLPKDRFSAERLKGVDSTLKIQPAKLEDSAVYLCASSSGRTNEKLFFGSGTQLSVL.

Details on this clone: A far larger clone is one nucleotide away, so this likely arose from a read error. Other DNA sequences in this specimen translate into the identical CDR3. The CDR3 reads CASSFRFGTGLNEQFF. CDR3 bases: TGCGCCAGCAGCTTCAGGTTCGGGACTGGGCTCAATGAGCAGTTCTTC. The rearrangement links TRBV5-1 to TRBJ2-1; D perhaps matches TRBD2 (6 bases). CDR3 length: 16 residues. Trimming stripped 2 bases from V and 6 bases from J, with 18 bases between. Germline V gene lookup returns CDR1 SGHRS and CDR2 YFSETQ.

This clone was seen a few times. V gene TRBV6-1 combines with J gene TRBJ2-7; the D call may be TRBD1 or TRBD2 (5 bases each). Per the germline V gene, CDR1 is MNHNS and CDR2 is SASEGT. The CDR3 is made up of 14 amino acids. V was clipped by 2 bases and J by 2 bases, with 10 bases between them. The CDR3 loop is CASSEFWGPYEQYV. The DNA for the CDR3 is TGTGCCAGCAGTGAATTTTGGGGACCCTACGAGCAGTACGTC.

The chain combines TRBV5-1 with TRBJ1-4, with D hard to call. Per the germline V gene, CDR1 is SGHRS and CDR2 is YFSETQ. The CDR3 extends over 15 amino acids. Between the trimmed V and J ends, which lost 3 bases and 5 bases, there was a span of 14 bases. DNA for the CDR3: TGCGCCAGCAGCTCAAAGGGAGGATCGAATGAAAAACTGTTTTTT. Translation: CASSSKGGSNEKLFF. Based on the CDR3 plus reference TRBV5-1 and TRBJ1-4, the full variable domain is KAGVTQTPRYLIKTRGQQVTLSCSPISGHRSVSWYQQTPGQGLQFLFEYFSETQRNKGNFPGRFSGRQFSNSRSEMNVSTLELGDSALYLCASSSKGGSNEKLFFGSGTQLSVL.